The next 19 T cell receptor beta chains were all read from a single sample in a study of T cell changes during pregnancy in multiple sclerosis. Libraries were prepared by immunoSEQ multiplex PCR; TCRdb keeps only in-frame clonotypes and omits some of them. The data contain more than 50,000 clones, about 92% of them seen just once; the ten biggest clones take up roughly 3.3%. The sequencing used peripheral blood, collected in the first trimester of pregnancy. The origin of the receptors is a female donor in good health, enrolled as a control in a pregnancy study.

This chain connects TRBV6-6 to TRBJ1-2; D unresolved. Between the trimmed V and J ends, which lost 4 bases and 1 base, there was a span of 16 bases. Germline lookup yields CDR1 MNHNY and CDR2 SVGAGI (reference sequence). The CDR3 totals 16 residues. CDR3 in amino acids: CASSWRNDGDNYGYTF. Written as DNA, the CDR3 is TGTGCCAGCAGTTGGAGAAACGACGGGGATAACTATGGCTACACCTTC.

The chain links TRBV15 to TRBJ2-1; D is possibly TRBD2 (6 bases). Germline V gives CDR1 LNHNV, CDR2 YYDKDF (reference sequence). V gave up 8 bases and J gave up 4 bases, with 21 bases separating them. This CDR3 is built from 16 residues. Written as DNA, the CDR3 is TGTGCCACCGGGGGGATCGGCTCGGCCATTTACAATGAGCAGTTCTTC. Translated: CATGGIGSAIYNEQFF. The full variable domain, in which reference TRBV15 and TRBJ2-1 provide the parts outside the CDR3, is DAMVIQNPRYQVTQFGKPVTLSCSQTLNHNVMYWYQQKSSQAPKLLFHYYDKDFNNEADTPDNFQSRRPNTSFCFLDIRSPGLGDTAMYLCATGGIGSAIYNEQFFGPGTRLTVL.

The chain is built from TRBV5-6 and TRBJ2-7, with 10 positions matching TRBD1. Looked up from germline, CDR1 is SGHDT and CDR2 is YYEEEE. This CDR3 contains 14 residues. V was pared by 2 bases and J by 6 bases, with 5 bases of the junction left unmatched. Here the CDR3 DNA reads TGTGCCAGCAGCTTCGGGACAGGGGAGCCCGAGCAGTACTTC. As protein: CASSFGTGEPEQYF.

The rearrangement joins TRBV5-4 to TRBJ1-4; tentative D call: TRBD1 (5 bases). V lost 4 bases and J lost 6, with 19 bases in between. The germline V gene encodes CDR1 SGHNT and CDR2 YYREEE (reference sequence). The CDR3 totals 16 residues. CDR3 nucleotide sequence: TGTGCCAGCAGCGGTGGGGGAGGGCGGACCGATGAAAAACTGTTTTTT. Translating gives CASSGGGGRTDEKLFF.

The CDR3 DNA reads TGTGCCTGGAGTGAGTCAACTCACTCCTACGAGCAGTACTTC. Translation gives CAWSESTHSYEQYF. This chain uses TRBV30 with TRBJ2-7; D unclear. CDR1 and CDR2 (germline): GTSNPN, SVGIG (reference sequence). The CDR3 has 14 amino acids. The V and J ends lost 1 base and 0 bases respectively, with 10 bases between them.

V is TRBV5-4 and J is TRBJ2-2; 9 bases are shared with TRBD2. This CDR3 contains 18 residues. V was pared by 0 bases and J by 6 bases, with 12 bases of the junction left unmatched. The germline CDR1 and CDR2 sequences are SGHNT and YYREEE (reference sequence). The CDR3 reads CASSLGLREGRGAGELFF. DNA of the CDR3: TGTGCCAGCAGCTTGGGTTTGCGGGAGGGCCGTGGAGCCGGGGAGCTGTTTTTT. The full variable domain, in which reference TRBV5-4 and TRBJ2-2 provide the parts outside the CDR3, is ETGVTQSPTHLIKTRGQQVTLRCSSQSGHNTVSWYQQALGQGPQFIFQYYREEENGRGNFPPRFSGLQFPNYSSELNVNALELDDSALYLCASSLGLREGRGAGELFFGEGSRLTVL.

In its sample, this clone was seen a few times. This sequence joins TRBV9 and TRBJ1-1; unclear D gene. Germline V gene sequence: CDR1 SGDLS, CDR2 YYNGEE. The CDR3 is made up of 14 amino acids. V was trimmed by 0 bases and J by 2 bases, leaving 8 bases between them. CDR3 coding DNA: TGTGCCAGCAGCGTAGCTCTAAAAAACACTGAAGCTTTCTTT. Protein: CASSVALKNTEAFF.

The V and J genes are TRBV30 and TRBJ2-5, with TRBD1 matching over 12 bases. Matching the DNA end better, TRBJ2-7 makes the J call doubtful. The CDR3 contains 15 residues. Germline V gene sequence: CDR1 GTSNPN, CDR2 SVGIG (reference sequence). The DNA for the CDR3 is TGTGCCTGGACGGGGGGGGACAGGGGGCACGACGAGCAGTACTTC. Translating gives CAWTGGDRGHDEQYF.

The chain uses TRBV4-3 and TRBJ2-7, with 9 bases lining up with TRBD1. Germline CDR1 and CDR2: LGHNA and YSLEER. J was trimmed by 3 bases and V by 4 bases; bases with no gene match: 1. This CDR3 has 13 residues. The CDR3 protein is CASSLGQGYEQYF. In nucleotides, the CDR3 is TGCGCCAGCAGCCTGGGACAGGGCTACGAGCAGTACTTC.

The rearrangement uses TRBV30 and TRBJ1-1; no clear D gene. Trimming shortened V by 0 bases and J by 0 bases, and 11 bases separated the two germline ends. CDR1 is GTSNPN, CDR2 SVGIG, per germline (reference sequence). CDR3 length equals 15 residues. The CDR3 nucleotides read TGTGCCTGGAGTGTCCCAGGTATAATGAACACTGAAGCTTTCTTT. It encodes CAWSVPGIMNTEAFF.

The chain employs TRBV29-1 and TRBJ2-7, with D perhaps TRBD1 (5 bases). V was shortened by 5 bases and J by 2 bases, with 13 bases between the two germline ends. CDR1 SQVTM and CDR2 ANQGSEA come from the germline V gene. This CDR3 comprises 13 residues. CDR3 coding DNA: TGCAGCGTTTTAAAACAGGTACCCTACGAGCAGTACTTC. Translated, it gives CSVLKQVPYEQYF.

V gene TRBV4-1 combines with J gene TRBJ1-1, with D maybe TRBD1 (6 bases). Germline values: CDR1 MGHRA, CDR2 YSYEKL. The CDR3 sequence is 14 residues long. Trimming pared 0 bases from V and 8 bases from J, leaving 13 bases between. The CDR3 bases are TGCGCCAGCAGCCAAGATCGGGGGGGCTCCGAAGCTTTCTTT. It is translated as CASSQDRGGSEAFF.

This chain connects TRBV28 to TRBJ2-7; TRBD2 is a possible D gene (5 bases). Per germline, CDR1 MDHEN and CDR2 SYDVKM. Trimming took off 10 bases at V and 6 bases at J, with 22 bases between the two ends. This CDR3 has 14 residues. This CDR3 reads CATLSAAEGFEQYF. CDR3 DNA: TGTGCCACCCTCTCCGCGGCCGAGGGTTTCGAGCAGTACTTC.

CDR3: CASSEYGQRQGRFEAFF. CDR3 coding DNA: TGTGCCAGCAGTGAATATGGACAACGGCAGGGCCGGTTTGAAGCTTTCTTT. The J gene is TRBJ1-1, the V gene TRBV25-1; possible D gene TRBD1, 5 bases. V was trimmed by 0 bases and J by 7 bases, leaving 21 bases between them. The CDR3 is 17 amino acids. The V gene's germline CDR1 is MGHDK and CDR2 SYGVNS.

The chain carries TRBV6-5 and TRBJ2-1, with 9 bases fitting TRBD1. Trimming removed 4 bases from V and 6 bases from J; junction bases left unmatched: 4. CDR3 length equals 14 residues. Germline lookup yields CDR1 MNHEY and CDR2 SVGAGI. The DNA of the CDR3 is TGTGCCAGCAGTTCGGGACAGGGCGTCAATGAGCAGTTCTTC. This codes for CASSSGQGVNEQFF.

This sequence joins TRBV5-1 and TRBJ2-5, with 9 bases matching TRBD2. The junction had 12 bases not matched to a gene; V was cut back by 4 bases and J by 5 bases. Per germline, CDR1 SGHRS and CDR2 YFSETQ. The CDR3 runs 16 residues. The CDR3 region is CASSPPALLAGETQYF. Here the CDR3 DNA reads TGCGCCAGCAGCCCTCCCGCTTTACTAGCGGGTGAGACCCAGTACTTC.

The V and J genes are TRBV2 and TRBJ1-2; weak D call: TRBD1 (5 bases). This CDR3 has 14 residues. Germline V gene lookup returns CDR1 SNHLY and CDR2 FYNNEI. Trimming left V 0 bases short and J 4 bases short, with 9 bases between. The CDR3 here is CASSEAGEGYGYTF. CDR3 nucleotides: TGTGCCAGCAGTGAAGCGGGGGAGGGCTATGGCTACACCTTC.

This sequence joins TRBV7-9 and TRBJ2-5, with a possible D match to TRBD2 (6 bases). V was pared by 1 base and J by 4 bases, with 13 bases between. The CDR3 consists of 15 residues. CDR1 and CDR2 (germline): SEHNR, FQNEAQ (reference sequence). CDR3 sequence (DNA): TGTGCCAGCAGCTTAGGAGGGCAGGGAGGAGAGACCCAGTACTTC. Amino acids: CASSLGGQGGETQYF.

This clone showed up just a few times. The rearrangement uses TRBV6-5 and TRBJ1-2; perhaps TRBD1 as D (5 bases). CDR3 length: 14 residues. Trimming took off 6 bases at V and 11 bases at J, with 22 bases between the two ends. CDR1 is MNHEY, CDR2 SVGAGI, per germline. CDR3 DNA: TGTGCCAGCAGACAAAGGGAACAGGCCCCGATGTACACCTTC. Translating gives CASRQREQAPMYTF.